This is a list of T cell receptor beta chains from one sample in a study of vaccination and CD4 T cells after COVID-19. TCRdb used MiXCR to reprocess the PCR reads, holding one entry per CDR3 protein. Counted here are under 25,000 distinct CDR3 sequences, about 59% occurring once; the ten biggest clones make up around 5.9%. These TCRs' antigens remain unknown. Sequencing was done on a sample of CD4+ T cells from blood, cultured in vitro. Receptors were obtained from a human donor who had recovered from COVID-19. CDR3s include the opening cysteine and the closing phenylalanine or tryptophan. The D gene is left open where the match is weak. Where a row states a size, it is once, few, many or the class of an expanded clone; other rows omit it.

abundance: -; j_gene: TRBJ1-1; len: 16; v_gene: TRBV7-6; d_gene: -; CDR3nt: TGTGCCAGCAGCTTTGCCACAGGGATGAGTAAGACTGAAGCTTTCTTT; CDR3aa: CASSFATGMSKTEAFF
abundance: -; j_gene: TRBJ1-2; len: 15; v_gene: TRBV11-3; d_gene: -; CDR3nt: TGTGCCAGCAGCTTAGGGGGTCCAGGGAGTGATGGCTACACCTTC; CDR3aa: CASSLGGPGSDGYTF
abundance: few; j_gene: TRBJ1-3; len: 15; v_gene: TRBV7-8; d_gene: -; CDR3nt: TGTGCCAGCAGCTTATGGGGACCGACTGGAAACACCATATATTTT; CDR3aa: CASSLWGPTGNTIYF
abundance: -; j_gene: TRBJ2-7; len: 15; v_gene: TRBV4-2; d_gene: TRBD2; CDR3nt: TGTGCCAGCAGCCAAGAAGGCGGGAGCCACTACGAGCAGTACTTC; CDR3aa: CASSQEGGSHYEQYF
abundance: few; j_gene: TRBJ2-5; len: 14; v_gene: TRBV20-1; d_gene: -; CDR3nt: TGCAGTGCTAGACTTGGGATGGGGCAAGAGACCCAGTACTTC; CDR3aa: CSARLGMGQETQYF
abundance: -; j_gene: TRBJ2-4; len: 15; v_gene: TRBV6-1; d_gene: TRBD1; CDR3nt: TGTGCCAGCAGACCGACAGGGTTCGGCAAAAACATTCAGTACTTC; CDR3aa: CASRPTGFGKNIQYF
abundance: -; j_gene: TRBJ2-3; len: 12; v_gene: TRBV5-1; d_gene: -; CDR3nt: TGCGCCAGCAGCTGGCAGGGAGATACGCAGTATTTT; CDR3aa: CASSWQGDTQYF
abundance: -; j_gene: TRBJ2-7; len: 14; v_gene: TRBV20-1; d_gene: -; CDR3nt: TGCAGTGCTAGAGAGGCTAGATCTGGGTACGAGCAGTACTTC; CDR3aa: CSAREARSGYEQYF
abundance: once; j_gene: TRBJ1-1; len: 15; v_gene: TRBV6-1; d_gene: TRBD1; CDR3nt: TGTGCCAGCAGTCGCAAACCCACAGGGGGCACTGAAGCTTTCTTT; CDR3aa: CASSRKPTGGTEAFF
abundance: -; j_gene: TRBJ2-1; len: 12; v_gene: TRBV2; d_gene: -; CDR3nt: TGTGCCAGCACTAGTGCCTACAATGAGCAGTTCTTC; CDR3aa: CASTSAYNEQFF
abundance: -; j_gene: TRBJ1-4; len: 16; v_gene: TRBV19; d_gene: -; CDR3nt: TGTGCCAGTAGTATTGGGGCCCAAACAACTAATGAAAAACTGTTTTTT; CDR3aa: CASSIGAQTTNEKLFF
abundance: -; j_gene: TRBJ1-1; len: 13; v_gene: TRBV18; d_gene: -; CDR3nt: TGTGCCAGCTCACCATCCGGGCTCACTGAAGCTTTCTTT; CDR3aa: CASSPSGLTEAFF
abundance: -; j_gene: TRBJ1-5; len: 12; v_gene: TRBV27; d_gene: -; CDR3nt: TGTGCCAGCAACAGGGATGATCAGCCCCAGCATTTT; CDR3aa: CASNRDDQPQHF
abundance: few; j_gene: TRBJ1-3; len: 16; v_gene: TRBV20-1; d_gene: -; CDR3nt: TGCAGTGCTAGAGACCCTCGGCAGTACTCTGGAAACACCATATATTTT; CDR3aa: CSARDPRQYSGNTIYF
abundance: -; j_gene: TRBJ2-2; len: 13; v_gene: TRBV18; d_gene: -; CDR3nt: TGTGCCAGCTCACCACTGGGAGGAGGGGAGCTGTTTTTT; CDR3aa: CASSPLGGGELFF
abundance: -; j_gene: TRBJ2-7; len: 14; v_gene: TRBV20-1; d_gene: TRBD2; CDR3nt: TGCAGTGCTAGAGATCCCGGGAGGGCCAACGAGCAGTACTTC; CDR3aa: CSARDPGRANEQYF
abundance: -; j_gene: TRBJ2-2; len: 15; v_gene: TRBV2; d_gene: TRBD1; CDR3nt: TGTGCCAGCAGAGCCGGGACAGCGAACACCGGGGAGCTGTTTTTT; CDR3aa: CASRAGTANTGELFF
abundance: -; j_gene: TRBJ1-5; len: 17; v_gene: TRBV12-3/TRBV12-4; d_gene: -; CDR3nt: TGTGCCAGCAGTCCCGTCGGGACTGGGGTTGCCAATCAGCCCCAGCATTTT; CDR3aa: CASSPVGTGVANQPQHF
abundance: few; j_gene: TRBJ1-1; len: 13; v_gene: TRBV12-3/TRBV12-4; d_gene: -; CDR3nt: TGTGCCAGCCAAGACCCGCGTAACACTGAAGCTTTCTTT; CDR3aa: CASQDPRNTEAFF
abundance: -; j_gene: TRBJ2-1; len: 15; v_gene: TRBV27; d_gene: TRBD2; CDR3nt: TGTGCCAGCAGTCCTCTAGCGGGATCCCACAATGAGCAGTTCTTC; CDR3aa: CASSPLAGSHNEQFF
abundance: -; j_gene: TRBJ1-1; len: 16; v_gene: TRBV5-1; d_gene: -; CDR3nt: TGCGCCAGCAGCTTGGGTCACCCCGGCCCACACACTGAAGCTTTCTTT; CDR3aa: CASSLGHPGPHTEAFF
abundance: -; j_gene: TRBJ2-7; len: 15; v_gene: TRBV24-1; d_gene: -; CDR3nt: TGTGCCACCAGTGACACCCGGCGCGGGTCCTACGAGCAGTACTTC; CDR3aa: CATSDTRRGSYEQYF
abundance: -; j_gene: TRBJ1-2; len: 13; v_gene: TRBV5-1; d_gene: -; CDR3nt: TGCGCCAGCAGCTTGGCAGACTCCTATGGCTACACCTTC; CDR3aa: CASSLADSYGYTF
abundance: -; j_gene: TRBJ1-1; len: 14; v_gene: TRBV19; d_gene: TRBD1; CDR3nt: TGTGCCAGTAGTTCGACTCCCCGGGACAGAGGCTTTCTCTTT; CDR3aa: CASSSTPRDRGFLF
abundance: -; j_gene: TRBJ1-2; len: 14; v_gene: TRBV12-3/TRBV12-4; d_gene: TRBD1; CDR3nt: TGTGCCAGCAGAGCGACAGGGAGAGACTATGGCTACACCTTC; CDR3aa: CASRATGRDYGYTF
abundance: few; j_gene: TRBJ1-1; len: 14; v_gene: TRBV20-1; d_gene: -; CDR3nt: TGCAGTGCTAGAGATTCGGGCCTGAACACTGAAGCTTTCTTT; CDR3aa: CSARDSGLNTEAFF
abundance: few; j_gene: TRBJ1-2; len: 14; v_gene: TRBV10-3; d_gene: TRBD1; CDR3nt: TGTGCCATCAGTGACGACAGGGGAAACTATGGCTACACCTTC; CDR3aa: CAISDDRGNYGYTF
abundance: -; j_gene: TRBJ2-2; len: 14; v_gene: TRBV6-1; d_gene: TRBD2; CDR3nt: TGTGCCAGCACGGGGGGTGGGGGCACCGGGGAGCTGTTTTTT; CDR3aa: CASTGGGGTGELFF
abundance: -; j_gene: TRBJ1-3; len: 15; v_gene: TRBV6-1; d_gene: TRBD1; CDR3nt: TGTGCCAGCAGAGGGACAGGGCCCTCTGGAAACACCATATATTTT; CDR3aa: CASRGTGPSGNTIYF
abundance: once; j_gene: TRBJ1-2; len: 15; v_gene: TRBV27; d_gene: -; CDR3nt: TGTGCCAGCATGGCACAGGACGCTTCACCCTATGGCTACACCTTC; CDR3aa: CASMAQDASPYGYTF
abundance: -; j_gene: TRBJ2-3; len: 14; v_gene: TRBV5-1; d_gene: -; CDR3nt: TGCGCCAGCAGCTTGGGGAGGGGTTCAGATACGCAGTATTTT; CDR3aa: CASSLGRGSDTQYF
abundance: -; j_gene: TRBJ1-4; len: 15; v_gene: TRBV20-1; d_gene: TRBD1; CDR3nt: TGCAGTGCTAGAGCCACAGGGGGCGCGAGGGAAAAACTGTTTTTT; CDR3aa: CSARATGGAREKLFF
abundance: few; j_gene: TRBJ1-4; len: 14; v_gene: TRBV20-1; d_gene: -; CDR3nt: TGCAGTGCGGGGCATGGACCAACTAATGAAAAACTGTTTTTT; CDR3aa: CSAGHGPTNEKLFF
abundance: -; j_gene: TRBJ1-1; len: 14; v_gene: TRBV28; d_gene: TRBD1; CDR3nt: TGTGCCAGCTCAAAGGACAGGGGGAACACTGAAGCTTTCTTT; CDR3aa: CASSKDRGNTEAFF
abundance: -; j_gene: TRBJ2-7; len: 13; v_gene: TRBV28; d_gene: -; CDR3nt: TGTGCCAGCAGGGGGGCTTTACTTTACGAGCAGTACTTC; CDR3aa: CASRGALLYEQYF
abundance: -; j_gene: TRBJ2-2; len: 16; v_gene: TRBV7-9; d_gene: -; CDR3nt: TGTGCCAGCAGCTTTTTAGGGAGGCGGAACACCGGGGAGCTGTTTTTT; CDR3aa: CASSFLGRRNTGELFF
abundance: few; j_gene: TRBJ1-1; len: 14; v_gene: TRBV20-1; d_gene: -; CDR3nt: TGCAGTGCTCGACCCGGGTCAGCGAACACTGAAGCTTTCTTT; CDR3aa: CSARPGSANTEAFF
abundance: -; j_gene: TRBJ1-5; len: 13; v_gene: TRBV2; d_gene: TRBD1; CDR3nt: TGTGCCAGCAGTGGGACAGGGAATCAGCCCCAGCATTTT; CDR3aa: CASSGTGNQPQHF